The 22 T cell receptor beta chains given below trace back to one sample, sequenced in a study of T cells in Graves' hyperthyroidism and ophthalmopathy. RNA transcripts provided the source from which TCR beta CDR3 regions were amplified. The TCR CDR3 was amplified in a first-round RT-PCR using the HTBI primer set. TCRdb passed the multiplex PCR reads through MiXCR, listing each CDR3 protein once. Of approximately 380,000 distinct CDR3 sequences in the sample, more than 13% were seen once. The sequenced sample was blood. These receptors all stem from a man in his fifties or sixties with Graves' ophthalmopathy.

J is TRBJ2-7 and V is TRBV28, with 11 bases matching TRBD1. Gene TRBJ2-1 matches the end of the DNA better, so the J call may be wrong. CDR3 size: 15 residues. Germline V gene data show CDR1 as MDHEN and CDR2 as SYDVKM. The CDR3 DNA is TGTGCCAGCGACGGCCAACCGGGACAGGGGGACGAGCAGTTCTTC. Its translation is CASDGQPGQGDEQFF.

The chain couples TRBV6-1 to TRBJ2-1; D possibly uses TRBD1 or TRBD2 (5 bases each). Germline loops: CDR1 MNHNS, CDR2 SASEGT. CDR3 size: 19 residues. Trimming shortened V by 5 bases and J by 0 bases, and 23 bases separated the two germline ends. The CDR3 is CASSTGTTTGRSSYNEQFF. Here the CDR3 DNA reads TGTGCCAGCAGTACCGGGACCACAACGGGACGAAGCTCCTACAATGAGCAGTTCTTC.

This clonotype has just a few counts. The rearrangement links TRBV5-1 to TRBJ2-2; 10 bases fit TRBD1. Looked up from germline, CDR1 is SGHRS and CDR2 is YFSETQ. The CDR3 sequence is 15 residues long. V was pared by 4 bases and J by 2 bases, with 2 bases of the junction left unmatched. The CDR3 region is CASSRDRGNTGELFF. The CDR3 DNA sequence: TGCGCCAGCAGCAGGGACAGGGGAAACACCGGGGAGCTGTTTTTT.

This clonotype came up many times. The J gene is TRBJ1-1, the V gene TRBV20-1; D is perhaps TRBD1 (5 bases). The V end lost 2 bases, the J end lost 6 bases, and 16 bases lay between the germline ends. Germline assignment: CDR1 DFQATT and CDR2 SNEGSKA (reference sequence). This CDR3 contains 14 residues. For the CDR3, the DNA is TGCAGTGCTAGACCCCCGACAGCGAGGGCTGAAGCTTTCTTT. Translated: CSARPPTARAEAFF.

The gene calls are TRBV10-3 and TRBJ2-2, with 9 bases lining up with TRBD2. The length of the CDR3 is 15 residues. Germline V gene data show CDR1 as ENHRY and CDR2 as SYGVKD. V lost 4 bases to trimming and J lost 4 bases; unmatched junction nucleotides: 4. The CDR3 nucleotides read TGTGCCATCAGTGTTGAACTAGCGGGCACCGGGGAGCTGTTTTTT. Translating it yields CAISVELAGTGELFF.

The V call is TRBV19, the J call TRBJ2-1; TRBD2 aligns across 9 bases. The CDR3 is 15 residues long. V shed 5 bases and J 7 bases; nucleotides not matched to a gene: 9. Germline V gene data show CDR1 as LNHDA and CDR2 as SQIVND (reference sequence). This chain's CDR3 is CASSAAGGVGNEQFF. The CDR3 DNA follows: TGTGCCAGTAGTGCTGCGGGAGGGGTTGGGAATGAGCAGTTCTTC.

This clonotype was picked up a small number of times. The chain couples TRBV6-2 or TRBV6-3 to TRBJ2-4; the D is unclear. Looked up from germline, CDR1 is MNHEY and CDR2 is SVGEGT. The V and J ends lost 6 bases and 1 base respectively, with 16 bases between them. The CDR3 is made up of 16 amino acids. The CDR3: CASRRLAPGAKNIQYF. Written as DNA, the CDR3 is TGTGCCAGCAGACGACTCGCCCCTGGGGCCAAAAACATTCAGTACTTC.

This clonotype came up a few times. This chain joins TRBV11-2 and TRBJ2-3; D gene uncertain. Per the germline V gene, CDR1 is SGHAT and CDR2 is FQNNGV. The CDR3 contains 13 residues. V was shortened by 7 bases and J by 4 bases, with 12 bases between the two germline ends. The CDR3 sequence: CASTPPGADTQYF. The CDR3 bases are TGTGCCAGCACCCCCCCTGGCGCAGATACGCAGTATTTT.

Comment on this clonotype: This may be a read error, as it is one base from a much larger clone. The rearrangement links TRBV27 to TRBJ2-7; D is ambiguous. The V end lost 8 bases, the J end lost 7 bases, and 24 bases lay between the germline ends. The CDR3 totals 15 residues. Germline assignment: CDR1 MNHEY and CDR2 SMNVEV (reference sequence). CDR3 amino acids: CASGIPGPDGWEQYF. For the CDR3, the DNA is TGTGCCAGCGGTATCCCGGGCCCTGATGGGTGGGAGCAGTACTTC.

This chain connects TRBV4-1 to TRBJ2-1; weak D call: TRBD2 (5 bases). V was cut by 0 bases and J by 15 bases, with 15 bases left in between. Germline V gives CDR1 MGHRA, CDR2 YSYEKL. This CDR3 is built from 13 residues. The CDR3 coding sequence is TGCGCCAGCAGCCAAGAAAGAGGGTTTTTTAGGTTCTTC. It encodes CASSQERGFFRFF.

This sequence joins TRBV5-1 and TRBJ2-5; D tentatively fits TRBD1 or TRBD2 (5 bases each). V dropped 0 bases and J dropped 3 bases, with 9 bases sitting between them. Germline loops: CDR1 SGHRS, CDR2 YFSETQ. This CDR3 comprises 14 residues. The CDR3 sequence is CASSLDGAEETQYF. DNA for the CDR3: TGCGCCAGCAGCTTGGACGGGGCCGAAGAGACCCAGTACTTC.

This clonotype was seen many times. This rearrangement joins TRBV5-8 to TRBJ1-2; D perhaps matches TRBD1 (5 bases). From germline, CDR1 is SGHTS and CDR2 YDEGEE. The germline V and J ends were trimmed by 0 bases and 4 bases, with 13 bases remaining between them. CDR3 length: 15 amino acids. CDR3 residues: CASSLEARARYGYTF. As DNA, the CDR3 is TGTGCCAGCAGCTTGGAGGCCAGGGCGCGCTATGGCTACACCTTC.

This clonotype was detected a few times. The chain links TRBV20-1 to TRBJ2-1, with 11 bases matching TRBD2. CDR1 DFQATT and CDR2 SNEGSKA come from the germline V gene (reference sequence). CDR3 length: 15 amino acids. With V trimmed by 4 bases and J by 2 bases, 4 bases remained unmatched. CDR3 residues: CSANVAGGPYNEQFF. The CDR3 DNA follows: TGCAGTGCTAATGTAGCGGGAGGGCCCTACAATGAGCAGTTCTTC.

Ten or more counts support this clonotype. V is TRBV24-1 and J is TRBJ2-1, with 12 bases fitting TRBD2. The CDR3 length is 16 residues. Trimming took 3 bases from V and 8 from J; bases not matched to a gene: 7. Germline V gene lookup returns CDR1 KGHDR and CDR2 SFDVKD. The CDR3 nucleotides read TGTGCCACCAGTGATCCTAGCGGGAGGGGCGGCGATGAGCAGTTCTTC. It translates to CATSDPSGRGGDEQFF.

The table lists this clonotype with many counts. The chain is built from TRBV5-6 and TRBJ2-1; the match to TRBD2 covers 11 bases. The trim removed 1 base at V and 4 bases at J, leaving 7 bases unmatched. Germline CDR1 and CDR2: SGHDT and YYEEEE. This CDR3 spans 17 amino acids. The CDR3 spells CASSLTVAGGPYNEQFF. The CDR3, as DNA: TGTGCCAGCAGCTTGACGGTAGCGGGAGGGCCTTACAATGAGCAGTTCTTC.

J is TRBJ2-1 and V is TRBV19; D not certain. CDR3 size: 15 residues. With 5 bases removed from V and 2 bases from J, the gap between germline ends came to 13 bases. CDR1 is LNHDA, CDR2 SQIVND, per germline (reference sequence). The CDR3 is CASSRTLVAYNEQFF. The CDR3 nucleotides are TGTGCCAGTAGTCGCACGCTAGTAGCCTACAATGAGCAGTTCTTC.

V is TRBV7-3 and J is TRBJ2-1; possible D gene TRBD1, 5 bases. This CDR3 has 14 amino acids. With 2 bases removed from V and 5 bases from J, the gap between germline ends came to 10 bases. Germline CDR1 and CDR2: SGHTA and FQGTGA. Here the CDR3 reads CASSLGSGNNEQFF. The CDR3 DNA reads TGTGCCAGCAGCTTAGGCTCAGGGAACAATGAGCAGTTCTTC.

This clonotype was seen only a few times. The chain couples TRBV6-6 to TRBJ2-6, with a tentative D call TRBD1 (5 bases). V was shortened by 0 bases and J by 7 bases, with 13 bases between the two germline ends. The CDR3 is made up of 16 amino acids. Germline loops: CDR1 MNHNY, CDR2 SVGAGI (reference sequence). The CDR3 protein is CASSYSIQGLANVLTF. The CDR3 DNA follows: TGTGCCAGCAGTTACTCGATCCAGGGTCTAGCCAACGTCCTGACTTTC.

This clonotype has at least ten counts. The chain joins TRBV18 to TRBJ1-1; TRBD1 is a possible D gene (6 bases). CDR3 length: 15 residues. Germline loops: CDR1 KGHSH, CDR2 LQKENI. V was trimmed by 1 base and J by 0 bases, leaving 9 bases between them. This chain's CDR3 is CASSPLDSLNTEAFF. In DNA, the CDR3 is TGTGCCAGCTCACCACTGGACAGTTTGAACACTGAAGCTTTCTTT.

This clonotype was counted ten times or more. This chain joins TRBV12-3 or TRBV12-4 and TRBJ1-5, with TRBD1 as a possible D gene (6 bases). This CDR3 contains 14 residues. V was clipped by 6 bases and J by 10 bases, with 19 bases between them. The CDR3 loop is CASRPDRRGHPQHF. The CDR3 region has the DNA TGTGCCAGCAGACCTGACAGGAGGGGACATCCCCAGCATTTT.

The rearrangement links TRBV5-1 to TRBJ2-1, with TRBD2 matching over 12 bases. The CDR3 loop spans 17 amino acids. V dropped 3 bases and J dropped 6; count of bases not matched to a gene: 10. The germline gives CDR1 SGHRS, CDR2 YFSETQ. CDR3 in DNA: TGCGCCAGCAGCTCAAAATATCGACTAGCGGGAGTCAATGAGCAGTTCTTC. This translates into CASSSKYRLAGVNEQFF.

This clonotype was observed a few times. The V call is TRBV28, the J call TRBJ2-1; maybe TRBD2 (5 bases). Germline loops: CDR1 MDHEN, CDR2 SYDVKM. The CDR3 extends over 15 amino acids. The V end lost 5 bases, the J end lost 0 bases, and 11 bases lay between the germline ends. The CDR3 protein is CASSAEGSSYNEQFF. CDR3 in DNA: TGTGCCAGCAGTGCAGAGGGATCCTCCTACAATGAGCAGTTCTTC.